This TCR beta chain was documented in a study of PD-1 blockade in classical Hodgkin lymphoma. Overall study results and limits: CD4+ TCR diversity climbed significantly by C4D1, unlike CD8+ TCR diversity. Healthy donors reportedly exceeded newly diagnosed patients in baseline TCR diversity.

As to this clone: Its antigen remains unidentified.

The protocol was immunoSEQ multiplex PCR, while the TCRdb copy is restricted to in-frame clones and leaves out a portion. The data show 20,000 to 25,000 clones, roughly 72% seen once. All the patients suffered relapse after autologous stem cell transplantation, and brentuximab vedotin exposure differed. This material consisted of peripheral blood mononuclear cells (PBMCs), taken at baseline. The origin of this receptor is a human donor with classical Hodgkin lymphoma.

The CDR3 loop is CASSAGTPSYNEQFF. The CDR3, as DNA: TGTGCCAGCAGCGCCGGGACACCCTCCTACAATGAGCAGTTCTTC. J is TRBJ2-1 and V is TRBV9, with a possible D match to TRBD1 (6 bases). Germline values: CDR1 SGDLS, CDR2 YYNGEE. The CDR3 contains 15 residues. V lost 3 bases, J lost 0 bases, and 10 bases lay in between.